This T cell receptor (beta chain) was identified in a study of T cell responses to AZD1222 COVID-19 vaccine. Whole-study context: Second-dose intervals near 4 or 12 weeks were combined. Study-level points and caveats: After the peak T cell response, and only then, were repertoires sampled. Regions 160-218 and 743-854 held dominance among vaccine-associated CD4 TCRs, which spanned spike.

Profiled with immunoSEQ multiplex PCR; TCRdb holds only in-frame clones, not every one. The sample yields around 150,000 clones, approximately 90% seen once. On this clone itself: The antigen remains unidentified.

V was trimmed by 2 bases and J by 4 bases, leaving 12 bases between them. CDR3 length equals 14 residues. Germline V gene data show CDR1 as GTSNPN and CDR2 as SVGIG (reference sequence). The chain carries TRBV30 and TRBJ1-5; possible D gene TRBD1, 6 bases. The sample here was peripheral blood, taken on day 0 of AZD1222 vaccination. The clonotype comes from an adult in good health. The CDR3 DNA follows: TGTGCCTGGAGTCCGGGACATATAAATCAGCCCCAGCATTTT. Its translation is CAWSPGHINQPQHF.